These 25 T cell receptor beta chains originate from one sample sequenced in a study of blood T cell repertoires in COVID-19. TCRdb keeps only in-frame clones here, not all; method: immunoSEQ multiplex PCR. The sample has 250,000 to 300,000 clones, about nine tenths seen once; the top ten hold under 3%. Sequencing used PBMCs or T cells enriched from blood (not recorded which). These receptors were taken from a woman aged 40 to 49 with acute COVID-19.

The CDR3 DNA is TGTGCCAGCAGTCCTATCGGGGGACGGAATCAGCCCCAGCATTTT. This encodes CASSPIGGRNQPQHF. V gene TRBV6-5 combines with J gene TRBJ1-5; D is perhaps TRBD1 (5 bases). This CDR3 contains 15 residues. Trimming removed 5 bases from V and 4 bases from J, with 15 bases in between. Germline assignment: CDR1 MNHEY and CDR2 SVGAGI.

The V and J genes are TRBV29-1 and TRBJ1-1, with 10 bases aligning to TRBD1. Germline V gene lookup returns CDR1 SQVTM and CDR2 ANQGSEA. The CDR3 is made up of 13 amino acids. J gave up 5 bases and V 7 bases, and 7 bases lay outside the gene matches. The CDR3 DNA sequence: TGCAGCGCGACAGGGGGCGCGGGGACTGAAGCTTTCTTT. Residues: CSATGGAGTEAFF.

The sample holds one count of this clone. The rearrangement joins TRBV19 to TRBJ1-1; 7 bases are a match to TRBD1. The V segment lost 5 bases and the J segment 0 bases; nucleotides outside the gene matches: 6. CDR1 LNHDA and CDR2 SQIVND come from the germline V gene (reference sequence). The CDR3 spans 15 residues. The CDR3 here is CASSPGTVMNTEAFF. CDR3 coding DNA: TGTGCCAGTAGTCCAGGGACAGTCATGAACACTGAAGCTTTCTTT. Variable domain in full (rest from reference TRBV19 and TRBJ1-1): DGGITQSPKYLFRKEGQNVTLSCEQNLNHDAMYWYRQDPGQGLRLIYYSQIVNDFQKGDIAEGYSVSREKKESFPLTVTSAQKNPTAFYLCASSPGTVMNTEAFFGQGTRLTVV.

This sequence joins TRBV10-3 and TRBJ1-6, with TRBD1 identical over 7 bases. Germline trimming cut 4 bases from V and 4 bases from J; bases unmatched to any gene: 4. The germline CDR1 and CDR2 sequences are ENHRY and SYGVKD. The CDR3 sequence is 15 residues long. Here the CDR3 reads CAISGGQKYNSPLHF. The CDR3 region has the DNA TGTGCCATCAGTGGGGGACAGAAATATAATTCACCCCTCCACTTT.

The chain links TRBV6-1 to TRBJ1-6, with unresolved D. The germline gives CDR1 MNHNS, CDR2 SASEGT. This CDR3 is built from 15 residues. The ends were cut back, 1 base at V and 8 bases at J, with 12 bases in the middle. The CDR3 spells CASSEVETGYSPLHF. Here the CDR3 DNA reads TGTGCCAGCAGTGAAGTTGAAACGGGATATTCACCCCTCCACTTT.

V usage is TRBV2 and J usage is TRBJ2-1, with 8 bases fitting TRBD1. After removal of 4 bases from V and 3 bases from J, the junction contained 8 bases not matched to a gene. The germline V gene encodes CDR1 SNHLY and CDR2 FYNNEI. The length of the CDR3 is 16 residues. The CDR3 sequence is CASSGRTGTNYNEQFF. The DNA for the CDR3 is TGTGCCAGCAGTGGAAGGACAGGGACGAACTACAATGAGCAGTTCTTC.

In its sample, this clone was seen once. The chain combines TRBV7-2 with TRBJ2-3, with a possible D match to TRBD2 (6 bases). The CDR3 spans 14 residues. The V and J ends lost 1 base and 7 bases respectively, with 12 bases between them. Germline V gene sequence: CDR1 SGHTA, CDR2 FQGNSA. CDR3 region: CASSLERGSNTQYF. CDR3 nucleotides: TGTGCCAGCAGCTTAGAACGGGGGTCCAATACGCAGTATTTT.

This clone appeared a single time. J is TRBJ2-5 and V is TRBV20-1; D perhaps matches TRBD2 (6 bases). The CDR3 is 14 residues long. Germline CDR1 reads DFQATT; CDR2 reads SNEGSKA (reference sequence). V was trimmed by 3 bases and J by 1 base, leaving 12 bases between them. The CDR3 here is CSASYAGPQETQYF. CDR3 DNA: TGCAGTGCTAGTTATGCGGGACCCCAAGAGACCCAGTACTTC.

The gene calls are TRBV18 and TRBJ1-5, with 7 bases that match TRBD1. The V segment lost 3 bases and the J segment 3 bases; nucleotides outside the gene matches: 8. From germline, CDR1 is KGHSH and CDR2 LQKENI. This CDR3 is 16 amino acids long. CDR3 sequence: CASSPRAGGLNQPQHF. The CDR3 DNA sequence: TGTGCCAGCTCACCCCGGGCAGGGGGACTCAATCAGCCCCAGCATTTT.

The CDR3 loop is CASSFSGGHQPQHF. DNA of the CDR3: TGTGCCAGCAGCTTTTCAGGGGGCCACCAGCCCCAGCATTTT. This chain uses TRBV5-8 with TRBJ1-5, with 8 bases fitting TRBD1. With 2 bases clipped from V and 7 bases from J, the junction kept 5 bases outside the gene matches. CDR3 size: 14 residues. Germline V gene data show CDR1 as SGHTS and CDR2 as YDEGEE.

As DNA, the CDR3 is TGTGCCAGCAGCCAGAGCACCTCGGGGGGGTCTGAAGCTTTCTTT. Translating it yields CASSQSTSGGSEAFF. The rearrangement links TRBV3-1 (or the pseudogene TRBV3-2) to TRBJ1-1, with D possibly TRBD1 on 5 matching bases. From germline, CDR1 is LGHDT and CDR2 YNNKEL (reference sequence). CDR3 length: 15 amino acids. Trimming cost V 3 bases and J 6 bases, with 17 bases left between them.

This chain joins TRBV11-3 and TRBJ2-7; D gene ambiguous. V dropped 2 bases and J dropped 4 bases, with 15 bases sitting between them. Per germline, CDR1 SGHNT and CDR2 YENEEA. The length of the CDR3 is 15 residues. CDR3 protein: CASSLKFPGLYEQYF. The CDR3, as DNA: TGTGCCAGCAGCTTAAAGTTCCCAGGCCTTTACGAGCAGTACTTC.

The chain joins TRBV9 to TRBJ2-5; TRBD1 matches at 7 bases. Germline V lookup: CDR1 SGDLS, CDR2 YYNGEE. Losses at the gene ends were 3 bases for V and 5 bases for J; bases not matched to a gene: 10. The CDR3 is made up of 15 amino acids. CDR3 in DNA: TGTGCCAGCAGCGCTGAGGGGGCCTCGGATGAGACCCAGTACTTC. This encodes CASSAEGASDETQYF.

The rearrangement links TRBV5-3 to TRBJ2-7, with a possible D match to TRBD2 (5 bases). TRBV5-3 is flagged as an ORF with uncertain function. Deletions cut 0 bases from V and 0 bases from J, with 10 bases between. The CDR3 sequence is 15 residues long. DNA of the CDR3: TGTGCCAGAAGCTTGGTACGGGAAAACTCCTACGAGCAGTACTTC. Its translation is CARSLVRENSYEQYF.

The CDR3 here is CARSLVEGSGTEAFF. The CDR3 coding sequence is TGTGCCAGAAGCTTGGTGGAGGGTTCGGGCACTGAAGCTTTCTTT. This chain joins TRBV5-3 and TRBJ1-1; no reliable D call. TRBV5-3 belongs to the ORF category, with a function that is uncertain. The CDR3 length is 15 residues. V shed 0 bases and J shed 4 bases, with 13 bases lying between them.

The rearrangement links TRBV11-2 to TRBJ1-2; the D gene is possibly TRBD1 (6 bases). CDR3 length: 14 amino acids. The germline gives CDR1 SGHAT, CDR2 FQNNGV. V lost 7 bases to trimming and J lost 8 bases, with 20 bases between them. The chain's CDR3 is CASTLAGAREGYTF. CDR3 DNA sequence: TGTGCCAGCACCCTGGCGGGGGCGCGAGAAGGCTACACCTTC.

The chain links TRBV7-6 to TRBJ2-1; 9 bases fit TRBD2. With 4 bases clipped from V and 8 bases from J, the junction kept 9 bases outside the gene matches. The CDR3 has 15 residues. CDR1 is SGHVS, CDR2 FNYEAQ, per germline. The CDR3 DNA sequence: TGTGCCAGCAGCTCGCGGGGGGGATTCATCGATGAGCAGTTCTTC. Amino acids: CASSSRGGFIDEQFF.

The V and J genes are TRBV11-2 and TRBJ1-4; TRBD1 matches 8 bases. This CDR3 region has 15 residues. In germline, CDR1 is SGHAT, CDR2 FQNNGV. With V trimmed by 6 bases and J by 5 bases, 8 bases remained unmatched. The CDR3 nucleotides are TGTGCCAGCAGGCCAGGGGGCACTGGGAATGAAAAACTGTTTTTT. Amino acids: CASRPGGTGNEKLFF.

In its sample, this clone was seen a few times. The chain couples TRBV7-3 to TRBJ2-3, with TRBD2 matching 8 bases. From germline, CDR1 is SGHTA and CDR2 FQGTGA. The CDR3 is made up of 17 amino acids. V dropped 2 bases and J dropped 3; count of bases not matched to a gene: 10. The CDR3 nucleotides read TGTGCCAGCAGCTTAGGGGCCGCCAGCGGGAGTACAGATACGCAGTATTTT. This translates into CASSLGAASGSTDTQYF. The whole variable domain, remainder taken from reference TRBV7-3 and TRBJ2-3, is GAGVSQTPSNKVTEKGKYVELRCDPISGHTALYWYRQSLGQGPEFLIYFQGTGAADDSGLPNDRFFAVRPEGSVSTLKIQRTERGDSAVYLCASSLGAASGSTDTQYFGPGTRLTVL.

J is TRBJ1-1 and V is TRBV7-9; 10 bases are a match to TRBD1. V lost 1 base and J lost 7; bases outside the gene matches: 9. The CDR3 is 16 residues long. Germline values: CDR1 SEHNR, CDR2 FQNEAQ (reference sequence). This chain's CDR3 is CASSLGTGGSMNEAFF. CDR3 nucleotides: TGTGCCAGCAGCTTAGGGACAGGGGGTTCGATGAATGAAGCTTTCTTT.

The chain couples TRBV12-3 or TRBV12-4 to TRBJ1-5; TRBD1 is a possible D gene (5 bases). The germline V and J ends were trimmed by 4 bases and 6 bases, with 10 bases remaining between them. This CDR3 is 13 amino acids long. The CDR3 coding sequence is TGTGCCAGCAGTTGGCAGGGCAGTCAGCCCCAGCATTTT. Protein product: CASSWQGSQPQHF.

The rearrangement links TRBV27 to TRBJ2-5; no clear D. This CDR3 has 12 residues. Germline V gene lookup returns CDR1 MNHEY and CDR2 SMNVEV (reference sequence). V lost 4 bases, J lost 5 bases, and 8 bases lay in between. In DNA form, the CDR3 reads TGTGCCAGCAGTTCGGTGTGGGAGACCCAGTACTTC. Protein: CASSSVWETQYF.

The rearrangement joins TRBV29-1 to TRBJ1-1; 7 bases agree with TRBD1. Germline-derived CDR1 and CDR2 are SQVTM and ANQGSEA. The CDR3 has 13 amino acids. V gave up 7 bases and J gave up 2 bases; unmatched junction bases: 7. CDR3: CSAIRDRNTEAFF. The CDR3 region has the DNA TGCAGCGCTATACGGGACAGAAACACTGAAGCTTTCTTT.

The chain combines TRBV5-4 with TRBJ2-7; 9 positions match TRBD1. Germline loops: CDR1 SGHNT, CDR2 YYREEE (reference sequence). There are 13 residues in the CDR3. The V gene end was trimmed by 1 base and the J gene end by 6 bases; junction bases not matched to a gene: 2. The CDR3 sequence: CASSLTGGSEQYF. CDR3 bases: TGTGCCAGCAGCTTGACAGGGGGCTCCGAGCAGTACTTC.

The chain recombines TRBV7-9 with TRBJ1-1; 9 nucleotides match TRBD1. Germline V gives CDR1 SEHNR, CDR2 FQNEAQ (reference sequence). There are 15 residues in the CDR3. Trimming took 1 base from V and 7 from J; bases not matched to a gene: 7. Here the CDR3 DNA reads TGTGCCAGCAGCTTAGGGGTGACAGGGGGTTATGAAGCTTTCTTT. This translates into CASSLGVTGGYEAFF.